Given below is one TCR beta chain in context. Its antigen is undetermined. The source of the sample is a study of blood T cells in healthy people across ages. A second 7 to 11 cycle PCR used barcoded and J-beta primers. The template-switch adaptor was a 5' adaptor with 12 random nucleotides. It tagged each cDNA molecule. MiXCR, run by TCRdb on the 5' RACE reads, gives a single entry per CDR3 protein. The sample holds fewer than 750,000 distinct CDR3 sequences, approximately 52% seen once. In terms of origin and age, donors were healthy Caucasian individuals from Russia aged about 6 to 90. The CDR3 is made up of 13 amino acids. Germline V CDR1 and CDR2: DFQATT, SNEGSKA (reference sequence). After removal of 5 bases from V and 3 bases from J, the junction contained 5 bases not matched to a gene. Study-level results: Naive CD4+ cell counts and diversity both ran higher in long-lived than in aged donors.

The sample comprised blood. The chain is built from TRBV20-1 and TRBJ2-3, with 7 bases that match TRBD2. The TCR sequence derives from a woman aged 80 or over in good health. The CDR3 sequence: CSAPAAGTDTQYF. For the CDR3, the DNA is TGCAGTGCTCCGGCAGCGGGAACAGATACGCAGTATTTT.